This TCR beta chain was sequenced for a study of beta chain features in type 1 diabetes. General observations from the study: All four CD4+ subsets from Type 1 diabetes patients carried moderately but significantly shorter TCRB CDR3s. More deletions and fewer insertions at VDJ junctions were seen in type 1 diabetes patients.

Comment on this clone: The antigen is not known.

Sequenced material consisted of expressed TCRB transcripts (all of the isolated RNA was reverse transcribed). Sequencing was performed with immunoSEQ multiplex PCR; in TCRdb, only in-frame clones are kept and a portion is missing. Among 150,000 to 180,000 clones listed, over 8.5% were seen once. Sampling consisted of one heparinised blood draw per donor, averaging around 120 mL. Central memory, naive, regulatory and stem cell-like memory CD4+ cells were sorted by CD45RO/CCR7/CD25/CD127/CD95/CD27. The sample was central memory CD4+ T cells from blood. This sequence originates from a man aged 18 to 29 in good health.

The CDR3 region has the DNA TGTGCCAGCAGTTTAAGATCGGGTACGCAGTATTTT. Translating gives CASSLRSGTQYF. V gene TRBV6-5 combines with J gene TRBJ2-3; D unclear. The ends were cut back, 4 bases at V and 8 bases at J, with 10 bases in the middle. Per germline, CDR1 MNHEY and CDR2 SVGAGI. The length of the CDR3 is 12 residues.